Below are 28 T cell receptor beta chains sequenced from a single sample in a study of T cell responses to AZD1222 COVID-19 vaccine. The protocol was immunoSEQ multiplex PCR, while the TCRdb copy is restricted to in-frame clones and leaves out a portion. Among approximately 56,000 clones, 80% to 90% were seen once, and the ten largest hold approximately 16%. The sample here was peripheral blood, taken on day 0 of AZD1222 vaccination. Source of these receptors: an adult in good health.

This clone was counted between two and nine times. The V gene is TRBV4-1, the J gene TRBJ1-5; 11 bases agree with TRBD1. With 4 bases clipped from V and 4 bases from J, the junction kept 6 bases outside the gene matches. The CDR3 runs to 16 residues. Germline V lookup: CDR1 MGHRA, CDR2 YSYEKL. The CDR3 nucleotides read TGCGCCAGCAGCCGATTCGGGACAGGGGGAAATCAGCCCCAGCATTTT. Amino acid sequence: CASSRFGTGGNQPQHF.

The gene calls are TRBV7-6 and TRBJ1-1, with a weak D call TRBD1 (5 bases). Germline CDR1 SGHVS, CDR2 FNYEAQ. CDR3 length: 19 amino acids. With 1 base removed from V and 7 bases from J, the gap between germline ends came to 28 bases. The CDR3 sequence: CASSLVRVALAGRSGEAFF. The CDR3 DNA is TGTGCCAGCAGCTTAGTAAGAGTTGCTTTGGCAGGGAGAAGCGGTGAAGCTTTCTTT.

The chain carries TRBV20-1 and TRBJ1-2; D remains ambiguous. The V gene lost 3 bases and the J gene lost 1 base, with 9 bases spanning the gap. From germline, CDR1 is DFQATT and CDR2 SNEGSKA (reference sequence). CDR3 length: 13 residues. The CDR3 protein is CSASPRVNYGYTF. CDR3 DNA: TGCAGTGCTAGTCCACGAGTTAACTATGGCTACACCTTC.

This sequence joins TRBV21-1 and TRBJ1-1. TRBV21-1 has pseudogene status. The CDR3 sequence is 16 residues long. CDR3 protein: CASSTARGGIDTEAFF. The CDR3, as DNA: TGTGCCAGCAGCACCGCCAGGGGAGGGATTGACACTGAAGCTTTCTTT.

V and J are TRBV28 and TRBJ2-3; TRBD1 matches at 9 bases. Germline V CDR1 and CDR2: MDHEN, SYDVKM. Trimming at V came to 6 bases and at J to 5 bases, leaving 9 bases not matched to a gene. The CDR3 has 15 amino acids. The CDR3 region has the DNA TGTGCCAGCAGGCCTACAGGGGGCAGGAGAGATACGCAGTATTTT. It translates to CASRPTGGRRDTQYF.

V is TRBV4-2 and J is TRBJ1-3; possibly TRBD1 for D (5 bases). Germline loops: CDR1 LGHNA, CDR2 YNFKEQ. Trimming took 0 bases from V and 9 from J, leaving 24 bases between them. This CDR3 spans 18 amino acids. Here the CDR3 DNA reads TGTGCCAGCAGCCAAGAACAGACAGAATTAATGCCGTTTGGCACCATATATTTT. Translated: CASSQEQTELMPFGTIYF.

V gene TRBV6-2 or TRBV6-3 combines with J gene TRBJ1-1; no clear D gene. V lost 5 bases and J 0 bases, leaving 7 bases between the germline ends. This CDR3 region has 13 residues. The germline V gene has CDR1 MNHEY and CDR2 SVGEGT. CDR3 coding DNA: TGTGCCAGCAGTCCCGACATGAACACTGAAGCTTTCTTT. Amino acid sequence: CASSPDMNTEAFF.

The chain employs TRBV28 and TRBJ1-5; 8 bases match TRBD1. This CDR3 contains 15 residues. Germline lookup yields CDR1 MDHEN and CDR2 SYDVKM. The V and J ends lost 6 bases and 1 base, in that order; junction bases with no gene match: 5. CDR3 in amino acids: CASSQGAQSNQPQHF. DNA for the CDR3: TGTGCCAGCAGCCAGGGGGCGCAAAGCAATCAGCCCCAGCATTTT. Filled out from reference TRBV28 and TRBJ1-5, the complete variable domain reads DVKVTQSSRYLVKRTGEKVFLECVQDMDHENMFWYRQDPGLGLRLIYFSYDVKMKEKGDIPEGYSVSREKKERFSLILESASTNQTSMYLCASSQGAQSNQPQHFGDGTRLSIL.

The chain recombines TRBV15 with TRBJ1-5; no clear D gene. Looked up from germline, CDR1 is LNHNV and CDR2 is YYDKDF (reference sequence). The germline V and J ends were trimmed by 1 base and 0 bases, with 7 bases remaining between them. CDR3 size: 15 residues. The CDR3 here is CATSRVMGSNQPQHF. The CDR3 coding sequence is TGTGCCACCAGCAGAGTTATGGGTAGCAATCAGCCCCAGCATTTT.

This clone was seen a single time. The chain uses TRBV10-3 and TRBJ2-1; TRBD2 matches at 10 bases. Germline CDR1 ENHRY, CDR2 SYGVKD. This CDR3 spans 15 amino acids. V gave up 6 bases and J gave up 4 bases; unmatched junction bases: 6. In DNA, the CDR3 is TGTGCCATCAGCTTGCTAGCGGGAGATTACAATGAGCAGTTCTTC. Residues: CAISLLAGDYNEQFF.

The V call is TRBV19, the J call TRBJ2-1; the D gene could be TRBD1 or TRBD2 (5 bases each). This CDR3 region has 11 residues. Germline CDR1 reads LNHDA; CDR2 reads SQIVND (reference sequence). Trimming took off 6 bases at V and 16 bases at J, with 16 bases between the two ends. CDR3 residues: CASRSGTSCFF. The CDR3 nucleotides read TGTGCCAGTAGGTCCGGGACGTCTTGTTTCTTC.

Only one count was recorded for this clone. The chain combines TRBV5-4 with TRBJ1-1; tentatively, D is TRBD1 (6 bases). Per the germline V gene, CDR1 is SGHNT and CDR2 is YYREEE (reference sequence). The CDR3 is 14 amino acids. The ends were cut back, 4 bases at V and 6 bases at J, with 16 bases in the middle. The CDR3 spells CASSIQLGGPEAFF. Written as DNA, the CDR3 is TGTGCCAGCAGCATCCAGCTAGGGGGACCTGAAGCTTTCTTT.

CDR3 nucleotide sequence: TGTGCCAGCAGTCCCGGGAGGGCTGAAGCTTTCTTT. Its protein product is CASSPGRAEAFF. The chain joins TRBV2 to TRBJ1-1; D gene unclear. CDR1 SNHLY and CDR2 FYNNEI come from the germline V gene. CDR3 length equals 12 residues. The V end was cut by 5 bases, the J end by 6 bases, with 10 bases between. The whole variable domain, remainder taken from reference TRBV2 and TRBJ1-1, is EPEVTQTPSHQVTQMGQEVILRCVPISNHLYFYWYRQILGQKVEFLVSFYNNEISEKSEIFDDQFSVERPDGSNFTLKIRSTKLEDSAMYFCASSPGRAEAFFGQGTRLTVV.

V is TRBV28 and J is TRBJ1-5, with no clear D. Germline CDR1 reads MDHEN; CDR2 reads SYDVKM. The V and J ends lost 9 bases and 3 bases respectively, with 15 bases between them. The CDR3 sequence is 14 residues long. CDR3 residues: CASRFFISNQPQHF. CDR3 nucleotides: TGTGCCAGTCGGTTTTTTATCTCCAATCAGCCCCAGCATTTT.

The CDR3 DNA sequence: TGTGCCAGCAGCTTTTTTGGACAGGGACAAGAGACCCAGTACTTC. It translates to CASSFFGQGQETQYF. This sequence joins TRBV7-9 and TRBJ2-5; 8 positions match TRBD1. Germline-derived CDR1 and CDR2 are SEHNR and FQNEAQ (reference sequence). The J segment lost 2 bases and the V segment lost 3 bases, leaving 5 bases of the junction unmatched. This CDR3 is 15 amino acids long. Full variable domain (rest looked up from reference TRBV7-9 and TRBJ2-5): DTGVSQNPRHKITKRGQNVTFRCDPISEHNRLYWYRQTLGQGPEFLTYFQNEAQLEKSRLLSDRFSAERPKGSFSTLEIQRTEQGDSAMYLCASSFFGQGQETQYFGPGTRLLVL.

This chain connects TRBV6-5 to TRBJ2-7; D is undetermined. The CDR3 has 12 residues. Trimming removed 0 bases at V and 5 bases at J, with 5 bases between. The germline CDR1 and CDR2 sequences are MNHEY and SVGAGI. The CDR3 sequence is CASSYSGDEQYF. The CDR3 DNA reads TGTGCCAGCAGTTACTCAGGCGACGAGCAGTACTTC.

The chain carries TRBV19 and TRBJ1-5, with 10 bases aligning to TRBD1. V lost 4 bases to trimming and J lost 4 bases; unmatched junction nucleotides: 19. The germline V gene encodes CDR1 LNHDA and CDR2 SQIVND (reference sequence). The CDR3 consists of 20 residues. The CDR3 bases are TGTGCCAGTAGTACGACAGGGGGCGACTTCTCAGATCTGCTGAATCAGCCCCAGCATTTT. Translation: CASSTTGGDFSDLLNQPQHF.

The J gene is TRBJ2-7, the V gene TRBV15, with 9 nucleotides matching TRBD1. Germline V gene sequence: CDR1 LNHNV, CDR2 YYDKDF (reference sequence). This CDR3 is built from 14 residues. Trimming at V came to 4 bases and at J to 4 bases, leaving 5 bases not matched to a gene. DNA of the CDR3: TGTGCCACCAGCAACGGGACAGGGCGTTACGAGCAGTACTTC. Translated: CATSNGTGRYEQYF. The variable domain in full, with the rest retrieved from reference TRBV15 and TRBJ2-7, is DAMVIQNPRYQVTQFGKPVTLSCSQTLNHNVMYWYQQKSSQAPKLLFHYYDKDFNNEADTPDNFQSRRPNTSFCFLDIRSPGLGDTAMYLCATSNGTGRYEQYFGPGTRLTVT.

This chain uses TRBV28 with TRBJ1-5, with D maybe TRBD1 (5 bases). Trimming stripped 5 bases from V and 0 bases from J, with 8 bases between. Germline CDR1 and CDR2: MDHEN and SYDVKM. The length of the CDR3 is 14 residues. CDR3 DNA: TGTGCCAGCAGTCGACAGCGTAGCAATCAGCCCCAGCATTTT. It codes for CASSRQRSNQPQHF.

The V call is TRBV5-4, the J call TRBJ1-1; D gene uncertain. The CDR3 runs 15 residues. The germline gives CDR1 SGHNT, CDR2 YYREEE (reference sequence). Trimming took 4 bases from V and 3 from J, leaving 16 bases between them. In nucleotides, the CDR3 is TGTGCCAGCAGCGCTGGACGGTCCTCTTACACTGAAGCTTTCTTT. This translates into CASSAGRSSYTEAFF. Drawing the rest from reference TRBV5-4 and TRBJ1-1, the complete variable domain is ETGVTQSPTHLIKTRGQQVTLRCSSQSGHNTVSWYQQALGQGPQFIFQYYREEENGRGNFPPRFSGLQFPNYSSELNVNALELDDSALYLCASSAGRSSYTEAFFGQGTRLTVV.

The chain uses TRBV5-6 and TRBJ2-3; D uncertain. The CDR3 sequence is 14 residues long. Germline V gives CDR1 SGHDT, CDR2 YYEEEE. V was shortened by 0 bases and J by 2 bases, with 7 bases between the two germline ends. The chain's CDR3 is CASSLARFTDTQYF. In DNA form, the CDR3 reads TGTGCCAGCAGCTTGGCAAGGTTCACAGATACGCAGTATTTT.

The CDR3 bases are TGCGCCAGCAGCTTGGCCGGGACAGGGAATTCACCCCTCCACTTT. Translation: CASSLAGTGNSPLHF. The chain links TRBV5-1 to TRBJ1-6, with 9 nucleotides matching TRBD1. The junction had 2 bases not matched to a gene; V was cut back by 0 bases and J by 7 bases. In germline, CDR1 is SGHRS, CDR2 YFSETQ. The CDR3 is 15 residues long.

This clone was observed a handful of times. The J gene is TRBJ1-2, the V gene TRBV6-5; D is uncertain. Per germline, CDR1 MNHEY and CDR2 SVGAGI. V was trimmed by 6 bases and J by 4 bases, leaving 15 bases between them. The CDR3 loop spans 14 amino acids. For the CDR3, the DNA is TGTGCCAGCAGCCTACTCCCAATCTCCTATGGCTACACCTTC. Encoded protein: CASSLLPISYGYTF.

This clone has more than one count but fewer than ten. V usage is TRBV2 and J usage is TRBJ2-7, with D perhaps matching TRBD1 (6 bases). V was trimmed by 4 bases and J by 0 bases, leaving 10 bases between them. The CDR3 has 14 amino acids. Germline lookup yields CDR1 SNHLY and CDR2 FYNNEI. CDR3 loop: CASSAHRDSYEQYF. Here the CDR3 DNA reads TGTGCCAGCAGTGCCCACAGGGACTCCTACGAGCAGTACTTC.

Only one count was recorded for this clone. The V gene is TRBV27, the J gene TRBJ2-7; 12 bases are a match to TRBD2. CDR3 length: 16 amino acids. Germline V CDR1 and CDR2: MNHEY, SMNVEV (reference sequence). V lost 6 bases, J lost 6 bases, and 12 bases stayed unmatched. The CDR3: CASRDLAGGRSAEQYF. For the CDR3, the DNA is TGTGCCAGCAGGGATCTAGCGGGGGGGCGCAGTGCCGAGCAGTACTTC.

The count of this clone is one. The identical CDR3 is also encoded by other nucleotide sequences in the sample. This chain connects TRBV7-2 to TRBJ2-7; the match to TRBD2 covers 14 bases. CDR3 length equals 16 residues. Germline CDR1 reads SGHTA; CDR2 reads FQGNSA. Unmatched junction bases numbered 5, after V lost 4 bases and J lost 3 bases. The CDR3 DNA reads TGTGCCAGCAGCTCGCAGACTAGCGGGGGGGTCTACGAGCAGTACTTC. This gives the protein CASSSQTSGGVYEQYF.

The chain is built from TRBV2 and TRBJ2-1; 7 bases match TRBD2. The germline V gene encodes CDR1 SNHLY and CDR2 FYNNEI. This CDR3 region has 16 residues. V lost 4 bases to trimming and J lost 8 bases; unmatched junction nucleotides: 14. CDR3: CASSGSGLGPHDEQFF. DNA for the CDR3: TGTGCCAGCAGTGGGTCAGGACTAGGACCCCACGATGAGCAGTTCTTC. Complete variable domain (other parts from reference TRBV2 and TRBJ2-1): EPEVTQTPSHQVTQMGQEVILRCVPISNHLYFYWYRQILGQKVEFLVSFYNNEISEKSEIFDDQFSVERPDGSNFTLKIRSTKLEDSAMYFCASSGSGLGPHDEQFFGPGTRLTVL.

CDR3 DNA sequence: TGCGCCAGCAGTCCCGGACTAGCGGGGGGGCGGGATACGCAGTATTTT. Translation: CASSPGLAGGRDTQYF. The V gene is TRBV10-2, the J gene TRBJ2-3; 15 bases fit TRBD2. V lost 5 bases, J lost 6 bases, and 6 bases stayed unmatched. This CDR3 is 16 amino acids long. CDR1 is WSHSY and CDR2 is SAAADI in the germline V gene.